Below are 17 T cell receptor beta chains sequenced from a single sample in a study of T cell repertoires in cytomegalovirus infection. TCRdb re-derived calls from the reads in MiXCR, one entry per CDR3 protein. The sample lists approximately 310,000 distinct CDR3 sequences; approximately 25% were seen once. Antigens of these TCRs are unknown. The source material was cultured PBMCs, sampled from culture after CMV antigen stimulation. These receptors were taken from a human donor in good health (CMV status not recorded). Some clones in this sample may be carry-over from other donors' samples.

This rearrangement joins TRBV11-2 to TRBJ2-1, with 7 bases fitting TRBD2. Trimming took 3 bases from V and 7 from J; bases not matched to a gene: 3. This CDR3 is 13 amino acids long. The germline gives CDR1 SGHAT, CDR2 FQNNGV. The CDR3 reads CASSLTRENEQFF. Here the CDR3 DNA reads TGTGCCAGCAGCTTGACGCGGGAGAATGAGCAGTTCTTC.

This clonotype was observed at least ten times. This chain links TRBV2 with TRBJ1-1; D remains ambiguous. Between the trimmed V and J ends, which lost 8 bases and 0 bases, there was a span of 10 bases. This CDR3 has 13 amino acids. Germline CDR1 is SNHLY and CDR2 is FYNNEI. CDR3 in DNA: TGTGCCAGCCTGCGGGAGGTGAACACTGAAGCTTTCTTT. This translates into CASLREVNTEAFF.

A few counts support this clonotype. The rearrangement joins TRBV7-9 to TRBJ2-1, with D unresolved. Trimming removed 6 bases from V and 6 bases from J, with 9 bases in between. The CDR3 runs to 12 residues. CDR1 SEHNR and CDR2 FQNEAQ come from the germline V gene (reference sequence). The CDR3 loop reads CASRGEPNEQFF. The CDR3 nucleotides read TGTGCCAGCAGAGGAGAGCCCAATGAGCAGTTCTTC. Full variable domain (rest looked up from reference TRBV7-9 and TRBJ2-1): DTGVSQNPRHKITKRGQNVTFRCDPISEHNRLYWYRQTLGQGPEFLTYFQNEAQLEKSRLLSDRFSAERPKGSFSTLEIQRTEQGDSAMYLCASRGEPNEQFFGPGTRLTVL.

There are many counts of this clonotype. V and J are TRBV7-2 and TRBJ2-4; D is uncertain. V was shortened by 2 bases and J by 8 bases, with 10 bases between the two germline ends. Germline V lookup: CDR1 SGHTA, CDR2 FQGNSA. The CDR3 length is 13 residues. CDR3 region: CASSLPGLDIQYF. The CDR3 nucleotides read TGTGCCAGCAGCTTACCCGGTTTGGACATTCAGTACTTC.

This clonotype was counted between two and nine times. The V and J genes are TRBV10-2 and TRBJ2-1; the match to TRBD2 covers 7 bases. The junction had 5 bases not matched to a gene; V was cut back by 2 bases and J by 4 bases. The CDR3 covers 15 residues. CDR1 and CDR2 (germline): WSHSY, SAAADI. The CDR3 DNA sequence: TGCGCCAGCAGTGAGAGGACTAGTGGGTACAATGAGCAGTTCTTC. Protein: CASSERTSGYNEQFF.

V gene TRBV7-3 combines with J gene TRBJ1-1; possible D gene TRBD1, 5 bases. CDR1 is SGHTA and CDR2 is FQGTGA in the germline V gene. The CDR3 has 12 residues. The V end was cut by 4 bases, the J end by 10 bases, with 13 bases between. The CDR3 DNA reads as TGTGCCAGCAGCTCCTCAACAGGCCCAGCTTTCTTT. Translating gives CASSSSTGPAFF.

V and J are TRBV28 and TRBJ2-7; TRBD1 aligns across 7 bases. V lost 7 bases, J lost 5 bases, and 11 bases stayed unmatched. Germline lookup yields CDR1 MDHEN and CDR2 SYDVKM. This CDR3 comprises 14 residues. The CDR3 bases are TGTGCCAGCACAAACAGGACAGGTTGGAACGAGCAGTACTTC. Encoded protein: CASTNRTGWNEQYF.

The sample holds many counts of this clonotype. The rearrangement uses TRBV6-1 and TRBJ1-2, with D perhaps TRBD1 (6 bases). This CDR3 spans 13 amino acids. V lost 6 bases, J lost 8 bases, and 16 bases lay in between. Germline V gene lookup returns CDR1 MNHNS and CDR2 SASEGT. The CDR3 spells CASRPQGRNGYTF. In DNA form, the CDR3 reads TGTGCCAGCAGGCCACAGGGTCGGAACGGCTACACCTTC.

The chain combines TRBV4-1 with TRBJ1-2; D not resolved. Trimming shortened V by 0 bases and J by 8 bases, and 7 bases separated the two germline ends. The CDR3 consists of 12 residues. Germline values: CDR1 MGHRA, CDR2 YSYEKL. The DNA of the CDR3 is TGCGCCAGCAGCCAAGATGAGAGGGGCTACACCTTC. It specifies CASSQDERGYTF.

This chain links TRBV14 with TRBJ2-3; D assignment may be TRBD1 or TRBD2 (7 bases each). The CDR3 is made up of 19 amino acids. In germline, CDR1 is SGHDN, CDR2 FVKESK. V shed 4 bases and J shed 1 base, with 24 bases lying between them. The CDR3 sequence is CASSPGQDVEGGRTDTQYF. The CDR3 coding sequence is TGTGCCAGCAGCCCTGGACAGGACGTAGAGGGAGGGCGCACAGATACGCAGTATTTT.

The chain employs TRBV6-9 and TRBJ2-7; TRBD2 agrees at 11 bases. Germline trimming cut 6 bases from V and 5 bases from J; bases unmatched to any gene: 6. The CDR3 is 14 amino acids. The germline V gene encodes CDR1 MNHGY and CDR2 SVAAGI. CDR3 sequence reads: CASSSGTSGDEQYV. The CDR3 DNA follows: TGTGCCAGCAGCTCCGGGACTAGCGGCGACGAGCAGTACGTC.

For the CDR3, the DNA is TGCAGTGCTAGGAGGGTGGAAGCCAAAAACATTCAGTACTTC. Amino acids: CSARRVEAKNIQYF. The chain uses TRBV20-1 and TRBJ2-4, with D maybe TRBD2 (5 bases). V lost 3 bases, J lost 0 bases, and 9 bases lay in between. The CDR3 is 14 residues long. Germline V gene lookup returns CDR1 DFQATT and CDR2 SNEGSKA (reference sequence).

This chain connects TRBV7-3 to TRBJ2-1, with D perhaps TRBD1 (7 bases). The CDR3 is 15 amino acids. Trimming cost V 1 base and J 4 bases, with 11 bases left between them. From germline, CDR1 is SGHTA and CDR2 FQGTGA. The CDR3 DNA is TGTGCCAGCAGCTTAAGCAGGGGGGATTACAATGAGCAGTTCTTC. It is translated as CASSLSRGDYNEQFF. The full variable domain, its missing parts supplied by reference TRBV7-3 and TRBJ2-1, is GAGVSQTPSNKVTEKGKYVELRCDPISGHTALYWYRQSLGQGPEFLIYFQGTGAADDSGLPNDRFFAVRPEGSVSTLKIQRTERGDSAVYLCASSLSRGDYNEQFFGPGTRLTVL.

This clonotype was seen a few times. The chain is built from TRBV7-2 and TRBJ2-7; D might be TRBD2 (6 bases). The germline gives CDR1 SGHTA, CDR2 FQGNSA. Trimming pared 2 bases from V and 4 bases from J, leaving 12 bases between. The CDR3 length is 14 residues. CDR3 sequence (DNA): TGTGCCAGCAGCTTATTTACGGGAGTATACGAGCAGTACTTC. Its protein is CASSLFTGVYEQYF.

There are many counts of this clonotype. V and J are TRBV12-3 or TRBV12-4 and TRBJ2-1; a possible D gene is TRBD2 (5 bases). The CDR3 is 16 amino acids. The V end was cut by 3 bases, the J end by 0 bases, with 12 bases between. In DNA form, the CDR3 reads TGTGCCAGCAGTTTCGGCGGGTCAATCTCCTACAATGAGCAGTTCTTC. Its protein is CASSFGGSISYNEQFF.

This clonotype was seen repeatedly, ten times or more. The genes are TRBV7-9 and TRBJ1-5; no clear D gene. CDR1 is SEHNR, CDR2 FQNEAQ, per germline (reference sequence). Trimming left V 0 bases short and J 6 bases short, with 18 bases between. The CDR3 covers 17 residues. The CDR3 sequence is CASSLATGPGGGQPQHF. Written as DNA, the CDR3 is TGTGCCAGCAGCTTAGCGACCGGCCCCGGAGGCGGTCAGCCCCAGCATTTT.

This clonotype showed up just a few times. CDR3 in amino acids: CASSPGGSGAYGYTF. The CDR3 coding sequence is TGCGCCAGCAGCCCCGGCGGGTCAGGGGCTTACGGCTACACCTTC. This chain links TRBV5-1 with TRBJ1-2; possible D gene TRBD1, 6 bases. Per germline, CDR1 SGHRS and CDR2 YFSETQ. The length of the CDR3 is 15 residues. Trimming stripped 4 bases from V and 8 bases from J, with 21 bases between.